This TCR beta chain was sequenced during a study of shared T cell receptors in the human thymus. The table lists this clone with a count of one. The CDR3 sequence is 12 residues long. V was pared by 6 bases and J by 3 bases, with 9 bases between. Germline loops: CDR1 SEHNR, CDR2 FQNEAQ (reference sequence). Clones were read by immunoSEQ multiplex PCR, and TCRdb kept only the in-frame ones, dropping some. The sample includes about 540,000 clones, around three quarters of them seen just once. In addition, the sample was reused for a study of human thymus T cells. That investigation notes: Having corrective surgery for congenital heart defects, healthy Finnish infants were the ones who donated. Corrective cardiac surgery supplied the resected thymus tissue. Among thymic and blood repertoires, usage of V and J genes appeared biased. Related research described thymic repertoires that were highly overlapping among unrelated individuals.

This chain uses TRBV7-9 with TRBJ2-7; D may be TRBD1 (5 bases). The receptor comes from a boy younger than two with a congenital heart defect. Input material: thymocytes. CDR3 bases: TGTGCCAGCAGTCGGACAAGCTACGAGCAGTACTTC. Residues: CASSRTSYEQYF.